The text below deals with one T cell receptor beta chain. This entry is derived from a study of blood T cell repertoires in COVID-19. The CDR3 totals 15 residues. Germline loops: CDR1 SGHDT, CDR2 YYEEEE. The junction had 6 bases not matched to a gene; V was cut back by 4 bases and J by 6 bases. Under the authors' procedure: Reference gene primer amplification gave estimated nucleated cell counts. Measured with immunoSEQ multiplex PCR; TCRdb has only the in-frame clones, and not every one. The DNA was the basis for D and trimming; V, J and clone size are from that table. The table has around 160,000 clones, about 86% seen once.

This clonotype was sampled from a woman older than 75 with acute or convalescent COVID-19. The chain has TRBV5-6 and TRBJ2-1, with 11 bases matching TRBD2. What was sequenced was peripheral blood. The CDR3 bases are TGTGCCAGCAGCATAGGACTAGCGGGCACCAATGAGCAGTTCTTC. It is translated as CASSIGLAGTNEQFF.